This entry concerns a single TCR beta chain. Different DNA sequences within this sample yield the same CDR3. The CDR3 has 14 amino acids. Germline loops: CDR1 SEHNR, CDR2 FQNEAQ (reference sequence). The germline V and J ends were trimmed by 5 bases and 0 bases, with 10 bases remaining between them. Per the authors' pipeline: Nucleated cell number was recorded as an estimate derived from reference gene primer amplification. Here immunoSEQ multiplex PCR was the method, and the copy in TCRdb shows in-frame clones only, minus some. D and trimming were read from the DNA, whereas the V and J calls and clone size are those reported in that table. The profile covers some 180,000 clones, with around 91% appearing a single time and approximately 0.62% taken by the ten largest. The data stem from a study of blood T cell repertoires in COVID-19. Study at large: COVID-19 samples collected from the United States, Italy and Spain covered acute and convalescent phases. T cells, B-cell-depleted T cells, or PBMCs provided the cDNA or gDNA that served as material.

The sample taken for sequencing was peripheral blood. The source is a man over 45 with acute or convalescent COVID-19. The chain carries TRBV7-9 and TRBJ1-1; the D gene is possibly TRBD1 (6 bases). The DNA for the CDR3 is TGTGCCAGCAGCACCAGGGGACTGAACACTGAAGCTTTCTTT. Protein: CASSTRGLNTEAFF. Full variable domain (missing parts from reference TRBV7-9 and TRBJ1-1): DTGVSQNPRHKITKRGQNVTFRCDPISEHNRLYWYRQTLGQGPEFLTYFQNEAQLEKSRLLSDRFSAERPKGSFSTLEIQRTEQGDSAMYLCASSTRGLNTEAFFGQGTRLTVV.